The 9 T cell receptor beta chains given below trace back to one sample, sequenced in a study of radiation and T cells in renal cell carcinoma. This table comes from immunoSEQ multiplex PCR, and its TCRdb copy is limited to in-frame clones, with some not included. The repertoire holds around 45,000 clones, with 82% as singletons. Time point given: blood 4 weeks post-SBRT, at nephrectomy. Treatment meaning: 15 Gy SBRT to primary tumor, nephrectomy 4 weeks later. The sample consisted of blood, taken from a patient whose treatment included radiotherapy and nephrectomy. The receptors shown here come from an older woman with renal cell carcinoma.

The chain joins TRBV5-1 to TRBJ1-2; a weak D match, TRBD1 (5 bases). Germline CDR1 SGHRS, CDR2 YFSETQ. The CDR3 loop spans 16 amino acids. V dropped 0 bases and J dropped 0 bases, with 12 bases sitting between them. The CDR3 is CASSLVGPGSNYGYTF. CDR3 sequence (DNA): TGCGCCAGCAGCTTGGTGGGGCCAGGGTCTAACTATGGCTACACCTTC.

The V call is TRBV4-1, the J call TRBJ2-7; unclear D gene. The germline CDR1 and CDR2 sequences are MGHRA and YSYEKL. The CDR3 covers 13 residues. V lost 2 bases to trimming and J lost 3 bases, with 8 bases between them. CDR3 nucleotide sequence: TGCGCCAGCAGCCAATCCTGGGGCTACGAGCAGTACTTC. Amino acids: CASSQSWGYEQYF.

J is TRBJ1-6 and V is TRBV9; D perhaps matches TRBD1 (6 bases). This CDR3 has 15 amino acids. Trimming took off 0 bases at V and 7 bases at J, with 11 bases between the two ends. In germline, CDR1 is SGDLS, CDR2 YYNGEE. The CDR3 protein is CASSVEGGFNSPLHF. CDR3 sequence (DNA): TGTGCCAGCAGCGTAGAGGGGGGATTCAATTCACCCCTCCACTTT.

CDR3 protein: CASSPGGAGASNQPQHF. The CDR3 nucleotides are TGTGCCAGCAGCCCCGGTGGGGCAGGGGCTAGCAATCAGCCCCAGCATTTT. The V call is TRBV7-2, the J call TRBJ1-5; weak D call: TRBD1 (6 bases). The germline V gene has CDR1 SGHTA and CDR2 FQGNSA. The CDR3 runs 17 residues. Trimming stripped 5 bases from V and 0 bases from J, with 17 bases between.

The gene calls are TRBV23-1 and TRBJ1-4; possibly TRBD1 for D (5 bases). Being an ORF, TRBV23-1 has a function that is uncertain. V was cut by 7 bases and J by 7 bases, with 13 bases left in between. The CDR3 extends over 13 amino acids. The CDR3 protein is CASTEGQGEKLFF. The CDR3 DNA is TGCGCCAGCACGGAGGGGCAGGGTGAAAAACTGTTTTTT.

The chain uses TRBV5-4 and TRBJ2-7, with 9 bases that match TRBD1. The V gene end was trimmed by 2 bases and the J gene end by 4 bases; junction bases not matched to a gene: 7. This CDR3 region has 15 residues. CDR1 SGHNT and CDR2 YYREEE come from the germline V gene (reference sequence). The CDR3 DNA reads as TGTGCCAGCAGCTTTGCCCCCGGACAGGGGTACGAGCAGTACTTC. Translating it yields CASSFAPGQGYEQYF.

V gene TRBV6-4 combines with J gene TRBJ2-3; 7 bases are a match to TRBD2. The trim removed 3 bases at V and 6 bases at J, leaving 9 bases unmatched. Germline loops: CDR1 MRHNA, CDR2 SNTAGT. The CDR3 loop spans 15 amino acids. The CDR3 reads CASSESGAPADTQYF. The CDR3 coding sequence is TGTGCCAGCAGTGAGAGCGGGGCCCCCGCCGATACGCAGTATTTT.

The V and J genes are TRBV11-2 and TRBJ2-7; TRBD1 agrees at 8 bases. The CDR3 has 13 residues. Germline CDR1 reads SGHAT; CDR2 reads FQNNGV. Trimming at V came to 3 bases and at J to 3 bases, leaving 1 base not matched to a gene. CDR3 coding DNA: TGTGCCAGCAGCTTGGACAGGGACTACGAGCAGTACTTC. Residues: CASSLDRDYEQYF. Filled out from reference TRBV11-2 and TRBJ2-7, the complete variable domain reads EAGVAQSPRYKIIEKRQSVAFWCNPISGHATLYWYQQILGQGPKLLIQFQNNGVVDDSQLPKDRFSAERLKGVDSTLKIQPAKLEDSAVYLCASSLDRDYEQYFGPGTRLTVT.

The CDR3 loop is CASSIQGNEKLFF. CDR3 coding DNA: TGTGCCAGCAGTATTCAGGGAAATGAAAAACTGTTTTTT. The rearrangement joins TRBV6-1 to TRBJ1-4, with TRBD1 as a possible D gene (5 bases). This CDR3 is built from 13 residues. Trimming shortened V by 5 bases and J by 5 bases, and 9 bases separated the two germline ends. Germline V gives CDR1 MNHNS, CDR2 SASEGT.